This entry describes one TCR beta chain. The data belong to a study of technical replicates of blood from a few donors. V shed 3 bases and J 5 bases; nucleotides not matched to a gene: 7. Germline CDR1 and CDR2: MGHRA and YSYEKL. The CDR3 sequence is 15 residues long. Only in-frame clones appear in the TCRdb table, and some are missing; sequencing was by immunoSEQ multiplex PCR. The sample has about 91,000 clones, around 90% seen once; the top ten hold 0.2% to 0.3%. The sample consisted of T cells isolated from PBMCs. The receptor was isolated from a human donor in good health. V gene TRBV4-1 combines with J gene TRBJ2-1; 7 bases fit TRBD2. CDR3 coding DNA: TGCGCCAGCAGCCACGGAGCGGGAATGAACAATGAGCAGTTCTTC. Translation gives CASSHGAGMNNEQFF.